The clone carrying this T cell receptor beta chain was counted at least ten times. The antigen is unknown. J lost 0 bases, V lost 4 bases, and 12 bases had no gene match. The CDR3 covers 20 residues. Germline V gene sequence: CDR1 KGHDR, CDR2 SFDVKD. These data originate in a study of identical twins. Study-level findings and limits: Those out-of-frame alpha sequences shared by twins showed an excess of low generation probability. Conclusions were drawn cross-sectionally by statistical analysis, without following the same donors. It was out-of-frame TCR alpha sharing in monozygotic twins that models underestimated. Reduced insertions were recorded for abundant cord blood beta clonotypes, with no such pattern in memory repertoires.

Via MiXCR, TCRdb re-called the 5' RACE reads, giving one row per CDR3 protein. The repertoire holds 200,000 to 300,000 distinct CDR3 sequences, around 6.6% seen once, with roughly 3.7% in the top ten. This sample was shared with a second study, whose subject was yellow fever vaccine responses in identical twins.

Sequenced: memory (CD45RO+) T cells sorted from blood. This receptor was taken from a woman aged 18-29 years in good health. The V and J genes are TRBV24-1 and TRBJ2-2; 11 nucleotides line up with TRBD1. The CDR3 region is CATSEALGTGGLANTGELFF. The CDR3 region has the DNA TGTGCCACCAGTGAGGCCCTCGGGACAGGGGGACTCGCGAACACCGGGGAGCTGTTTTTT.